The rows below give T cell receptor beta chains drawn from one sample of a study of identical twins. MiXCR was run by TCRdb on the 5' RACE reads, yielding one entry per CDR3 protein. The repertoire holds 700,000 or so distinct CDR3 sequences, 8.5% to 9% seen once, with 0.98% in the top ten. These same records also appear under a second study, on yellow fever vaccine responses in identical twins.

The sample was PBMCs. The receptors originated from a young woman in good health. Each CDR3 is given with its conserved first and last residue. Each record gives: V gene, clone size, J gene, D gene, CDR3 DNA, CDR3 protein. The D gene is left open where the match is weak. Clone size appears in some rows only: once, few, many, or a class for an expanded clone.

V: TRBV18
size: few
J: TRBJ2-2
D: TRBD1
DNA: TGTGCCAGCTCATCCCAGGGGGTGTACACCGGGGAGCTGTTTTTT
CDR3: CASSSQGVYTGELFF

V: TRBV6-5
size: few
J: TRBJ1-1
D: NA
DNA: TGTGCCAGCAGTTACGGGGCCATGAAGTATATTGGGACTGAAGCTTTCTTT
CDR3: CASSYGAMKYIGTEAFF

V: TRBV3-1
size: NA
J: TRBJ2-5
D: TRBD2
DNA: TGTGCCAGCAGCCAAGTACTAGCGGAAGAGACCCAGTACTTC
CDR3: CASSQVLAEETQYF

V: TRBV6-5
size: many
J: TRBJ2-5
D: TRBD1
DNA: TGTGCCAGCAGTTACCAGACGACAGGGGCTGGGACCCAGTACTTC
CDR3: CASSYQTTGAGTQYF

V: TRBV12-3/TRBV12-4
size: few
J: TRBJ1-3
D: NA
DNA: TGTGCCAGCAGTTTTAGGCTCTCTGGAAACACCATATATTTT
CDR3: CASSFRLSGNTIYF

V: TRBV4-3
size: few
J: TRBJ2-2
D: NA
DNA: TGCGCCAGCAGCCAAGAGGGAGCGAACACCGGGGAGCTGTTTTTT
CDR3: CASSQEGANTGELFF

V: TRBV12-3/TRBV12-4
size: few
J: TRBJ1-4
D: TRBD1
DNA: TGTGCCAGCCCGAGAGTGACAGGGGCTGAAAAACTGTTTTTT
CDR3: CASPRVTGAEKLFF

V: TRBV3-1
size: NA
J: TRBJ1-1
D: TRBD1
DNA: TGTGCCAGCGCCGGGACAGGGGGTCTTGAAGCTTTCTTT
CDR3: CASAGTGGLEAFF

V: TRBV24-1
size: many
J: TRBJ1-2
D: TRBD1
DNA: TGTGCCACCAGTGAGCCGGGACAGGGCTACACCTTC
CDR3: CATSEPGQGYTF

V: TRBV21-1
size: many
J: TRBJ1-5
D: NA
DNA: TGTGCCAGCAGCCCAGACAGGACATATAGCAATCAGCCCCAGCATTTT
CDR3: CASSPDRTYSNQPQHF

V: TRBV12-3/TRBV12-4
size: many
J: TRBJ2-1
D: TRBD2
DNA: TGTGCCAGCAGTTTGATAGCGGGATCGAATGAGCAGTTCTTC
CDR3: CASSLIAGSNEQFF

V: TRBV12-3/TRBV12-4
size: NA
J: TRBJ2-1
D: NA
DNA: TGTGCCAGCAGTTTAAATGCGGGATCGGAGCAGTTCTTC
CDR3: CASSLNAGSEQFF

V: TRBV3-1
size: few
J: TRBJ2-2
D: TRBD2
DNA: TGTGCCAGCAGCCAAGATCCGGTAGCGGGAGAGGCGGGGGAGCTGTTTTTT
CDR3: CASSQDPVAGEAGELFF

V: TRBV3-1
size: once
J: TRBJ2-3
D: NA
DNA: TGTGCCAGCAGCCAGGCGGGCACTAGCACAGATACGCAGTATTTT
CDR3: CASSQAGTSTDTQYF

V: TRBV27
size: NA
J: TRBJ2-7
D: TRBD1
DNA: TGTGCCAGCAGTTTATCGACCGACAGGGGCCAGTCCTACGAGCAGTACTTC
CDR3: CASSLSTDRGQSYEQYF

V: TRBV9
size: NA
J: TRBJ2-1
D: NA
DNA: TGTGCCAGCAGCGCTGGGACTTCGCAGTTCTTC
CDR3: CASSAGTSQFF

V: TRBV29-1
size: NA
J: TRBJ2-5
D: TRBD1
DNA: TGCAGCGTTGCTGACAGGGGCCCCCGATGGACCCAGTACTTC
CDR3: CSVADRGPRWTQYF

V: TRBV28
size: few
J: TRBJ2-1
D: TRBD2
DNA: TGTGCCGCCCGACTAGCGGGAGACTACAATGAGCAGTTCTTC
CDR3: CAARLAGDYNEQFF

V: TRBV15
size: many
J: TRBJ2-3
D: TRBD1
DNA: TGTGCCACCAGCAGAGGGACAGGGGGAGGCGATACGCAGTATTTT
CDR3: CATSRGTGGGDTQYF

V: TRBV5-1
size: NA
J: TRBJ2-7
D: NA
DNA: TGCGCCAGCAGCTTGTTAGCCCCGGCGGCCTACGAGCAGTACTTC
CDR3: CASSLLAPAAYEQYF

V: TRBV12-3/TRBV12-4
size: many
J: TRBJ1-4
D: NA
DNA: TGTGCCAGCACCCAGGGGAGCGAAAAACTGTTTTTT
CDR3: CASTQGSEKLFF

V: TRBV11-2
size: few
J: TRBJ2-3
D: NA
DNA: TGTGCCAGCAGCTTAAACGGCAGAGGGTCCACAGATACGCAGTATTTT
CDR3: CASSLNGRGSTDTQYF

V: TRBV19
size: few
J: TRBJ2-1
D: TRBD2
DNA: TGTGCCAGTCATAGCGGGGGAAATGAGCAGTTCTTC
CDR3: CASHSGGNEQFF

V: TRBV14
size: NA
J: TRBJ2-2
D: NA
DNA: TGTGCCAGCAGCCCACATCTTGACAACACCGGGGAGCTGTTTTTT
CDR3: CASSPHLDNTGELFF

V: TRBV7-2
size: NA
J: TRBJ2-3
D: TRBD2
DNA: TGTGCCAGCAGCCTACCGGGACTAGCGGGAGGGACGGGAGATACGCAGTATTTT
CDR3: CASSLPGLAGGTGDTQYF

V: TRBV12-3/TRBV12-4
size: few
J: TRBJ1-4
D: NA
DNA: TGTGCCAGCAGGTTCAATGAAAAACTGTTTTTT
CDR3: CASRFNEKLFF

V: TRBV30
size: NA
J: TRBJ2-3
D: NA
DNA: TGTGCCTGGAGTGCGATATCAGGGCCTGGAGATACGCAGTATTTT
CDR3: CAWSAISGPGDTQYF

V: TRBV12-3/TRBV12-4
size: few
J: TRBJ2-1
D: NA
DNA: TGTGCCAGCAGCCACCATGCGGGGGGGGGACAGGGCAGTAATGAGCAGTTCTTC
CDR3: CASSHHAGGGQGSNEQFF

V: TRBV7-2
size: few
J: TRBJ2-7
D: TRBD2
DNA: TGTGCCAGCAGCCCTGTTGGACTAGCGGGACGGGAGCAGTACTTC
CDR3: CASSPVGLAGREQYF

V: TRBV12-3/TRBV12-4
size: few
J: TRBJ2-3
D: NA
DNA: TGTGCCAGCAGTTTATCCACTACGCAGTATTTT
CDR3: CASSLSTTQYF

V: TRBV10-3
size: many
J: TRBJ1-2
D: NA
DNA: TGTGCCATCAGTGGCCAATCGGCGGGGAACTATGGCTACACCTTC
CDR3: CAISGQSAGNYGYTF

V: TRBV7-9
size: NA
J: TRBJ2-5
D: NA
DNA: TGTGCCAGCAGCCCCTCCCTGATTGAGACCCAGTACTTC
CDR3: CASSPSLIETQYF

V: TRBV5-1
size: NA
J: TRBJ2-5
D: TRBD1
DNA: TGCGCCAGCAGCTCTGGACAGGGGTCGAGGCAAGAGACCCAGTACTTC
CDR3: CASSSGQGSRQETQYF

V: TRBV7-9
size: few
J: TRBJ1-4
D: TRBD1
DNA: TGTGCCAGCAGCTCGGGACAGGGGACTGAAAAACTGTTTTTT
CDR3: CASSSGQGTEKLFF

V: TRBV7-8
size: many
J: TRBJ2-7
D: TRBD1
DNA: TGTGCCAGCAGCCCCCCGGGACAGCCAGATTACGAGCAGTACTTC
CDR3: CASSPPGQPDYEQYF

V: TRBV28
size: NA
J: TRBJ2-7
D: NA
DNA: TGTGCCAGCACCACGGACGGACGCTATGAGCAGTACTTC
CDR3: CASTTDGRYEQYF

V: TRBV21-1
size: NA
J: TRBJ2-4
D: NA
DNA: TGTGCCAGCAGCAAGGTAACGGGGCAGAGAAACATTCAGTACTTC
CDR3: CASSKVTGQRNIQYF

V: TRBV7-2
size: many
J: TRBJ2-4
D: TRBD1
DNA: TGTGCCAGCAGCATGACAGGGATGGTAGCCAAAAACATTCAGTACTTC
CDR3: CASSMTGMVAKNIQYF

V: TRBV7-9
size: many
J: TRBJ2-3
D: NA
DNA: TGTGCCAGCAGCTCCGACGCCGCAGCACAGTATTTT
CDR3: CASSSDAAAQYF

V: TRBV25-1
size: few
J: TRBJ2-1
D: TRBD2
DNA: TGTGCCAGCAGTGATCTAGGGACTAGCGGGAGTCATGAGCAGTTCTTC
CDR3: CASSDLGTSGSHEQFF

V: TRBV3-1
size: NA
J: TRBJ1-2
D: NA
DNA: TGTGCCAGCAGCCCAGGACGGACGACCCTCGGAAACTATGGCTACACCTTC
CDR3: CASSPGRTTLGNYGYTF

V: TRBV7-2
size: few
J: TRBJ2-3
D: NA
DNA: TGTGCCAGCACCGGACGGGATGGGAGCACAGATACGCAGTATTTT
CDR3: CASTGRDGSTDTQYF

V: TRBV4-2
size: many
J: TRBJ1-6
D: TRBD1
DNA: TGTGCCAGCAGCCAAGAGGGACAGCCGAGCTCCTATAATTCACCCCTCCACTTT
CDR3: CASSQEGQPSSYNSPLHF

V: TRBV20-1
size: few
J: TRBJ2-1
D: TRBD1
DNA: TGCAGTGCTAATAAGGACAGGGGAAGCTCCTACAATGAGCAGTTCTTC
CDR3: CSANKDRGSSYNEQFF

V: TRBV20-1
size: few
J: TRBJ2-2
D: NA
DNA: TGCAGTGCAGTACCGGGATCCCGAACGGAGCTGTTTTTT
CDR3: CSAVPGSRTELFF

V: TRBV7-8
size: many
J: TRBJ2-4
D: TRBD1
DNA: TGTGCCAGCAGCTTACTAGGGACAGAGAACAAAAACATTCAGTACTTC
CDR3: CASSLLGTENKNIQYF

V: TRBV29-1
size: NA
J: TRBJ2-1
D: TRBD2
DNA: TGCAGCGTTGAAGGAAGGCTAGCGGGCAGCTCCTACAATGAGCAGTTCTTC
CDR3: CSVEGRLAGSSYNEQFF

V: TRBV29-1
size: few
J: TRBJ2-5
D: NA
DNA: TGCAGCGTTGAAGATATAGGGCAAGAGACCCAGTACTTC
CDR3: CSVEDIGQETQYF

V: TRBV3-1
size: many
J: TRBJ2-3
D: NA
DNA: TGTGCCAGCAGCCAAGGGGTCACAGATACGCAGTATTTT
CDR3: CASSQGVTDTQYF

V: TRBV20-1
size: NA
J: TRBJ2-4
D: TRBD1
DNA: TGCAGTGCTAGATGGGGGACAGGGACGGCCCTAAGGTCCAAAAACATTCAGTACTTC
CDR3: CSARWGTGTALRSKNIQYF

V: TRBV28
size: few
J: TRBJ2-2
D: NA
DNA: TGTGCCAGCCAGACGCCTTCAGGGATCCACACCGGGGAGCTGTTTTTT
CDR3: CASQTPSGIHTGELFF

V: TRBV12-3/TRBV12-4
size: few
J: TRBJ1-2
D: NA
DNA: TGTGCCAGCAGTTTAGGCAGGGTCAACTATGGCTACACCTTC
CDR3: CASSLGRVNYGYTF

V: TRBV3-1
size: few
J: TRBJ2-7
D: NA
DNA: TGTGCCAGCAGCCAAGATCAGGGCGAGCAGTACTTC
CDR3: CASSQDQGEQYF

V: TRBV7-7
size: many
J: TRBJ2-1
D: NA
DNA: TGTGCTAGCAGTCCAGGAGGGGGAAGGGGCTACAATGAGCAGTTCTTC
CDR3: CASSPGGGRGYNEQFF

V: TRBV29-1
size: NA
J: TRBJ1-2
D: NA
DNA: TGCAGCGTTACCGGACAGTACTATGGCTACACCTTC
CDR3: CSVTGQYYGYTF